This TCR beta chain was observed in a study of CD8+ T cells in alopecia areata. The treatment here: oral pan-JAK inhibitor, 5-10 mg twice daily. Samples from alopecia areata patients were lesional scalp punch biopsies and peripheral blood. CD4+ and CD8+ T cells were sorted from PBMCs stained for CD3, CD4 and CD8. Broader study findings: Clonality in the scalp and expanded CD8+ clones ranked among the top 100 were significantly decreased by tofacitinib. While patients received tofacitinib, many expanded lesional clones remained present in scalp and blood.

In regard to this clone: Its antigen is not known.

The ends were cut back, 5 bases at V and 0 bases at J, with 11 bases in the middle. This CDR3 is built from 16 residues. The germline V gene has CDR1 SGHTA and CDR2 FQGNSA. Extraction and reverse transcription of RNA yielded cDNA as the sequencing template. Profiling relied on immunoSEQ multiplex PCR, and the TCRdb table lists in-frame clones only, not all of them. The sample holds about 190,000 clones, more than 50% seen once. This chain connects TRBV7-2 to TRBJ2-6, with D unclear. The TCR comes from a human donor with alopecia areata. The sample was CD4+ T cells sorted from blood, taken at week 24, from a patient treated with tofacitinib. In DNA, the CDR3 is TGTGCCAGCAGCCCTCTAAGGATCTCTGGGGCCAACGTCCTGACTTTC. Protein sequence: CASSPLRISGANVLTF.